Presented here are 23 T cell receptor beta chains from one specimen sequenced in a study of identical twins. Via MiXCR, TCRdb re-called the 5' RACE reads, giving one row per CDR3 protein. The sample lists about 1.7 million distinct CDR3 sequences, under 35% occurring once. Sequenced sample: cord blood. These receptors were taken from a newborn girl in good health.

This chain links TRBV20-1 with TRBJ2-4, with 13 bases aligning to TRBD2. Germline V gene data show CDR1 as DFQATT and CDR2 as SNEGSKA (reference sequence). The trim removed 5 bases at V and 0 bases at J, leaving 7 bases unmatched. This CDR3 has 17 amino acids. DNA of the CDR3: TGCAGTGCTCCCGGGACTAGCGGGACGTTAGCCAAAAACATTCAGTACTTC. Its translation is CSAPGTSGTLAKNIQYF.

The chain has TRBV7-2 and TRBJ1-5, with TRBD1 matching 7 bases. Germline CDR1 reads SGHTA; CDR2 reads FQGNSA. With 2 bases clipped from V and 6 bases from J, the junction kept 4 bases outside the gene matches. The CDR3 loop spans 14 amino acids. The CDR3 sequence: CASSLLQGSQPQHF. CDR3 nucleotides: TGTGCCAGCAGCTTACTACAGGGGAGTCAGCCCCAGCATTTT.

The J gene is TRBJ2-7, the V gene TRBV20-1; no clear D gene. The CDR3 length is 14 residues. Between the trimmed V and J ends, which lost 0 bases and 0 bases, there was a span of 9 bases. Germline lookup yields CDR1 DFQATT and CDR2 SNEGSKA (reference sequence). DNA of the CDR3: TGCAGTGCTAGAGATCCCAAGAGCTCCTACGAGCAGTACTTC. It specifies CSARDPKSSYEQYF.

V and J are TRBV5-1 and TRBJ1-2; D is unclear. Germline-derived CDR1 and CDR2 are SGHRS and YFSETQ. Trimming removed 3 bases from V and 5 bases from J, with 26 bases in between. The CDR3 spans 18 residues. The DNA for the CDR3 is TGCGCCAGCAGCTCGGCCAGTAATCGCCGGGTCCCCGCTTATGGCTACACCTTC. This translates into CASSSASNRRVPAYGYTF.

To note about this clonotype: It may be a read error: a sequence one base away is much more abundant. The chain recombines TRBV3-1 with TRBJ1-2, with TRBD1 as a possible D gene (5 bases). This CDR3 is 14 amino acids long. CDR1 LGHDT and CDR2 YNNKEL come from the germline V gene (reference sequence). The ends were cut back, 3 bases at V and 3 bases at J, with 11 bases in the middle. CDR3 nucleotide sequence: TGTGCCAGCAGCCATGATTTGGGGGACTATGGCTACACCTTC. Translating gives CASSHDLGDYGYTF.

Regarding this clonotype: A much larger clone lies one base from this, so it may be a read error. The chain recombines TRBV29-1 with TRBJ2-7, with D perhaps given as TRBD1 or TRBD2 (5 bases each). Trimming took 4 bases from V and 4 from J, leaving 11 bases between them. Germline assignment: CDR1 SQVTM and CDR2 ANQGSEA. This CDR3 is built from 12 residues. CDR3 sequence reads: CSVGLRGYEQYF. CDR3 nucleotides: TGCAGCGTTGGTTTGAGGGGATACGAGCAGTACTTC.

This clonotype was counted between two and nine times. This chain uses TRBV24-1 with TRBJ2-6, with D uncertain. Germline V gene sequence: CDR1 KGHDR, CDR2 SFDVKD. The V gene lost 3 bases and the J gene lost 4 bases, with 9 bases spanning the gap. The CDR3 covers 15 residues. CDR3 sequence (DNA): TGTGCCACCAGTGATACGACGCGGGGGGCCAACGTCCTGACTTTC. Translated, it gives CATSDTTRGANVLTF.

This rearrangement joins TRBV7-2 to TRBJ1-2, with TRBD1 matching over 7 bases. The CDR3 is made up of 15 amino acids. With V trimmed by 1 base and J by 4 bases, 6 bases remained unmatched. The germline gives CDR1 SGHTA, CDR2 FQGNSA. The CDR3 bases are TGTGCCAGCAGCTTAGTCGCAGGGGGGGCCTATGGCTACACCTTC. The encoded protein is CASSLVAGGAYGYTF.

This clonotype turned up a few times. The chain's CDR3 is CASGQGGPIQYF. The CDR3 DNA is TGTGCCAGCGGACAGGGTGGCCCCATTCAGTACTTC. The rearrangement links TRBV2 to TRBJ2-4, with 8 bases aligning to TRBD1. Germline lookup yields CDR1 SNHLY and CDR2 FYNNEI. V dropped 8 bases and J dropped 9; count of bases not matched to a gene: 6. The CDR3 is 12 amino acids.

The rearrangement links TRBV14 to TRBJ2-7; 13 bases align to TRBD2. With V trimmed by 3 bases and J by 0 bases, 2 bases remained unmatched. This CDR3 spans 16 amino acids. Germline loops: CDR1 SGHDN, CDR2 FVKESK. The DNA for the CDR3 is TGTGCCAGCAGCCACGGGACTAGCGGGACCTCCTACGAGCAGTACTTC. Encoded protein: CASSHGTSGTSYEQYF. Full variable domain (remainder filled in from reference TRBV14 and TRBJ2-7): EAGVTQFPSHSVIEKGQTVTLRCDPISGHDNLYWYRRVMGKEIKFLLHFVKESKQDESGMPNNRFLAERTGGTYSTLKVQPAELEDSGVYFCASSHGTSGTSYEQYFGPGTRLTVT.

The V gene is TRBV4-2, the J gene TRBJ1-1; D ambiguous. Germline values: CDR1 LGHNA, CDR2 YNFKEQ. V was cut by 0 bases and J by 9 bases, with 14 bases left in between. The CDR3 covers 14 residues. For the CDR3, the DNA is TGTGCCAGCAGCCAAGATTGGGTGGACGGTAAAGCTTTCTTT. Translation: CASSQDWVDGKAFF.

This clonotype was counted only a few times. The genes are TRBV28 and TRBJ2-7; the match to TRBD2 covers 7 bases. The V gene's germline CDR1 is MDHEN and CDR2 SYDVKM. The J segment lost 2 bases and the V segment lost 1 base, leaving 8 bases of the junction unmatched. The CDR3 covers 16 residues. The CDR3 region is CASSLFRLADTYEQYF. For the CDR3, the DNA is TGTGCCAGCAGTTTATTCCGGCTAGCGGATACCTACGAGCAGTACTTC.

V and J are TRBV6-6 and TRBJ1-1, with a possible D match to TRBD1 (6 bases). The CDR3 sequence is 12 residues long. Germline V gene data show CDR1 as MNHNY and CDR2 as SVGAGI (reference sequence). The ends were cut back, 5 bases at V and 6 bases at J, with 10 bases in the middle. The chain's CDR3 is CASSTGRAEAFF. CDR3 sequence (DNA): TGTGCCAGCAGTACAGGGAGGGCTGAAGCTTTCTTT.

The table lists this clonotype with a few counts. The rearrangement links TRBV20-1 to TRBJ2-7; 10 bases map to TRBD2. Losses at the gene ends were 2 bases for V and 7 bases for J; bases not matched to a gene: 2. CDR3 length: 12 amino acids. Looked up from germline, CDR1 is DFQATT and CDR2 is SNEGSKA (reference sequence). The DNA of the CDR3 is TGCAGTGCTAGAAGTAGCGGGAGGGAGCAGTACTTC. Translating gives CSARSSGREQYF.

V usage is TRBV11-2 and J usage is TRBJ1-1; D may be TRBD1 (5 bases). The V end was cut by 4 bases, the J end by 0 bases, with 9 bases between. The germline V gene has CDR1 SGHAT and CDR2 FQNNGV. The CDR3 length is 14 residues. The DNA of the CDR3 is TGTGCCAGCAGCTGGGGCTTCCTGAACACTGAAGCTTTCTTT. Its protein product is CASSWGFLNTEAFF.

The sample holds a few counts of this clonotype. The chain's CDR3 is CASSPRTNMNTEAFF. CDR3 coding DNA: TGTGCCAGCAGCCCGAGGACGAACATGAACACTGAAGCTTTCTTT. V and J are TRBV3-1 and TRBJ1-1; no clear D gene. Per germline, CDR1 LGHDT and CDR2 YNNKEL (reference sequence). The CDR3 is 15 amino acids. The V end lost 4 bases, the J end lost 0 bases, and 12 bases lay between the germline ends.

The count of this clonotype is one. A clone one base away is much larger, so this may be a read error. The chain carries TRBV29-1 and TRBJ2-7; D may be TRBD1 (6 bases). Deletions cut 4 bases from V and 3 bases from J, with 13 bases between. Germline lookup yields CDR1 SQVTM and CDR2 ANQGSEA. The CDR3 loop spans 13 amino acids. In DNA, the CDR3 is TGCAGCGTTGGAAAACAGGGAAGCTACGAGCAGTACTTC. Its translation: CSVGKQGSYEQYF.

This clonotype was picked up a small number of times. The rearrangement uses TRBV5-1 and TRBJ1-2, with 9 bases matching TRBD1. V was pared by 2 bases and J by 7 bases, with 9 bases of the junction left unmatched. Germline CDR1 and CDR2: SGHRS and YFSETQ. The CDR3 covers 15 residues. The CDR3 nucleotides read TGCGCCAGCAGCTTTTGGGACAGGGTAGTAGGTGGCTACACCTTC. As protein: CASSFWDRVVGGYTF.

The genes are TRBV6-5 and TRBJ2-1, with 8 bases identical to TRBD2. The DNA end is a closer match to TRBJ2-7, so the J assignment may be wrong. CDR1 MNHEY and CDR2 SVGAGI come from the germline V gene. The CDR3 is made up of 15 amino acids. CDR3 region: CASSYGREVDNEQYF. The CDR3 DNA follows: TGTGCCAGCAGTTACGGGCGGGAGGTCGACAATGAGCAGTACTTC.

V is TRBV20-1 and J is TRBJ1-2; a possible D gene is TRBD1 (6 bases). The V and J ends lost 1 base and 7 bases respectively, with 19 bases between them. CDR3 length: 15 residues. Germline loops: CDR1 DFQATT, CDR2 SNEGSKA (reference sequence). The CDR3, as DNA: TGCAGTGCTAGAGTCCCGACAGGAGCAACTTCTGGCTACACCTTC. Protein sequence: CSARVPTGATSGYTF.

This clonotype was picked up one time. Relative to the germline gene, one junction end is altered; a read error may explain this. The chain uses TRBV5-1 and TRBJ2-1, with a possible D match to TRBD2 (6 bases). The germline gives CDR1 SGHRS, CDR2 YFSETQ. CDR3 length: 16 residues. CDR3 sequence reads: CASSAVVGLTSNGQFF. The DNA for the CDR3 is TGCGCCAGCAGCGCCGTCGTTGGACTAACCTCCAATGGGCAGTTCTTC.

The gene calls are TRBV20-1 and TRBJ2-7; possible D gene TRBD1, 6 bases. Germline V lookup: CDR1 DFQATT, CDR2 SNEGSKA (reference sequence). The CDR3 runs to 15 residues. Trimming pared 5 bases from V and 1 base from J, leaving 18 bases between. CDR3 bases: TGCAGTGCTCCAAGGGGGACGGGGATATCCTACGAGCAGTACTTC. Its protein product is CSAPRGTGISYEQYF.

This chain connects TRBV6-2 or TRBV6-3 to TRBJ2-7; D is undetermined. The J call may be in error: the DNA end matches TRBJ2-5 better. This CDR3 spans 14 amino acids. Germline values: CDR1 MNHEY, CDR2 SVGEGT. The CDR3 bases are TGTGCCAGCAGTTTAAGACTGGATGTGGAGACCCAGTACTTC. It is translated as CASSLRLDVETQYF.